These 28 T cell receptor beta chains came from one sample sequenced in a study of cytomegalovirus exposure and HLA in healthy donors. With 60 Vbeta and 13 Jbeta primers, the PCR was carried out. Assay: immunoSEQ multiplex PCR; the TCRdb copy retains only in-frame clones and omits some. Of 250,000 to 350,000 clones detected, about nine tenths appear once; the ten largest clones hold around 4%. Sequencing was performed on PBMCs. The receptors shown here come from a man in his forties or fifties in good health and CMV-seropositive.

This chain uses TRBV28 with TRBJ2-2, with D maybe TRBD2 (5 bases). Trimming stripped 3 bases from V and 0 bases from J, with 20 bases between. CDR1 MDHEN and CDR2 SYDVKM come from the germline V gene. There are 19 residues in the CDR3. The CDR3 sequence is CASSFWGAGPKANTGELFF. CDR3 DNA sequence: TGTGCCAGCAGTTTTTGGGGAGCAGGACCTAAAGCGAACACCGGGGAGCTGTTTTTT.

This chain connects TRBV10-1 to TRBJ2-1; 9 bases align to TRBD2. This CDR3 has 13 amino acids. V gave up 5 bases and J gave up 4 bases; unmatched junction bases: 0. Looked up from germline, CDR1 is WNHNN and CDR2 is SYGVQD (reference sequence). CDR3 coding DNA: TGCGCCAGCAGTACTAGCGGGTACAATGAGCAGTTCTTC. Encoded protein: CASSTSGYNEQFF.

The chain is built from TRBV7-6 and TRBJ1-1; D is uncertain. Germline-derived CDR1 and CDR2 are SGHVS and FNYEAQ. V lost 2 bases to trimming and J lost 5 bases, with 12 bases between them. This CDR3 contains 14 residues. The CDR3 loop reads CASSLRAGRTEAFF. The CDR3 DNA is TGTGCCAGCAGCTTACGTGCAGGTCGGACTGAAGCTTTCTTT. The full variable domain, its missing parts supplied by reference TRBV7-6 and TRBJ1-1, is GAGVSQSPRYKVTKRGQDVALRCDPISGHVSLYWYRQALGQGPEFLTYFNYEAQQDKSGLPNDRFSAERPEGSISTLTIQRTEQRDSAMYRCASSLRAGRTEAFFGQGTRLTVV.

This chain uses TRBV7-9 with TRBJ1-2, with D uncertain. Trimming cost V 1 base and J 8 bases, with 11 bases left between them. CDR1 is SEHNR and CDR2 is FQNEAQ in the germline V gene (reference sequence). CDR3 length: 13 residues. The CDR3 is CASSLVPQAGYTF. CDR3 bases: TGTGCCAGCAGCTTAGTCCCTCAGGCCGGCTACACCTTC.

This clone occurred once. Relative to the germline gene, one junction end is altered; a read error may explain this. The V call is TRBV7-7, the J call TRBJ2-1; 12 bases agree with TRBD2. Germline V gene data show CDR1 as SSHAT and CDR2 as FNYEAQ (reference sequence). The CDR3 spans 18 residues. The CDR3, as DNA: TGTGCTAGCAGCCCGAAAAAATCTAGCGGGAGGGGGTACGATGAGCAGTTCTTC. Protein product: CASSPKKSSGRGYDEQFF. Based on the CDR3 plus reference TRBV7-7 and TRBJ2-1, the full variable domain is GAGVSQSPRYKVTKRGQDVTLRCDPISSHATLYWYQQALGQGPEFLTYFNYEAQPDKSGLPSDRFSAERPEGSISTLTIQRTEQRDSAMYRCASSPKKSSGRGYDEQFFGPGTRLTVL.

The chain couples TRBV4-1 to TRBJ2-7, with D possibly TRBD2 on 5 matching bases. This CDR3 comprises 13 residues. CDR1 and CDR2 from the germline V gene are MGHRA and YSYEKL. V lost 8 bases, J lost 0 bases, and 11 bases lay in between. The CDR3 region is CASSLGSSYEQYF. The CDR3 DNA follows: TGCGCCAGCTCCCTTGGGAGCTCCTACGAGCAGTACTTC.

The chain recombines TRBV27 with TRBJ2-1, with TRBD2 identical over 7 bases. Trimming took 8 bases from V and 7 from J; bases not matched to a gene: 14. CDR1 and CDR2 from the germline V gene are MNHEY and SMNVEV (reference sequence). The CDR3 covers 15 residues. CDR3 protein: CASLPGGSIWNEQFF. CDR3 DNA sequence: TGTGCCAGCCTCCCTGGCGGGAGTATATGGAATGAGCAGTTCTTC.

The chain recombines TRBV28 with TRBJ2-7; 7 bases line up with TRBD1. This CDR3 region has 13 residues. V trimming: 2 bases; J trimming: 6 bases; junction bases outside the gene matches: 4. Germline CDR1 reads MDHEN; CDR2 reads SYDVKM. The CDR3 sequence: CASSLKGAVEQYF. CDR3 DNA: TGTGCCAGCAGTTTAAAGGGGGCGGTCGAGCAGTACTTC.

The chain recombines TRBV4-3 with TRBJ2-7; TRBD1 agrees at 9 bases. The CDR3 consists of 15 residues. Per the germline V gene, CDR1 is LGHNA and CDR2 is YSLEER. The V segment lost 0 bases and the J segment 6 bases; nucleotides outside the gene matches: 6. The CDR3 protein is CASSQDRGTGREQYF. The DNA of the CDR3 is TGCGCCAGCAGCCAAGATCGGGGGACAGGGCGCGAGCAGTACTTC.

The J gene is TRBJ1-1, the V gene TRBV11-3; possibly TRBD1 for D (6 bases). This CDR3 region has 12 residues. The ends were cut back, 4 bases at V and 5 bases at J, with 8 bases in the middle. Germline lookup yields CDR1 SGHNT and CDR2 YENEEA. CDR3 residues: CASSSTGTEAFF. For the CDR3, the DNA is TGTGCCAGCAGCTCGACAGGTACTGAAGCTTTCTTT. Full variable domain (missing parts from reference TRBV11-3 and TRBJ1-1): EAGVVQSPRYKIIEKKQPVAFWCNPISGHNTLYWYLQNLGQGPELLIRYENEEAVDDSQLPKDRFSAERLKGVDSTLKIQPAELGDSAVYLCASSSTGTEAFFGQGTRLTVV.

Only one count was recorded for this clone. The CDR3 spells CAWSAPRTVRNTEAFF. For the CDR3, the DNA is TGTGCCTGGAGTGCCCCCCGGACAGTTAGGAACACTGAAGCTTTCTTT. The J gene is TRBJ1-1, the V gene TRBV30; D possibly corresponds to TRBD1 (6 bases). Germline CDR1 and CDR2: GTSNPN and SVGIG (reference sequence). The CDR3 is made up of 16 amino acids. V was pared by 1 base and J by 1 base, with 16 bases between.

The CDR3 nucleotides are TGTGCCAGCAGCGTAGAAGGGACAGGGTATGGCTACACCTTC. It codes for CASSVEGTGYGYTF. The genes are TRBV9 and TRBJ1-2; 9 positions match TRBD1. Trimming took 0 bases from V and 5 from J; bases not matched to a gene: 2. The CDR3 has 14 residues. The germline gives CDR1 SGDLS, CDR2 YYNGEE.

The CDR3 nucleotides read TGTGCCAGCAGCATCGACAGGGCCTCCTTACGTGGCTACACCTTC. Its protein product is CASSIDRASLRGYTF. The chain couples TRBV28 to TRBJ1-2; the match to TRBD1 covers 7 bases. Per the germline V gene, CDR1 is MDHEN and CDR2 is SYDVKM. The CDR3 has 15 amino acids. After removal of 6 bases from V and 7 bases from J, the junction contained 14 bases not matched to a gene.

V and J are TRBV5-1 and TRBJ1-2; D not certain. Germline CDR1 and CDR2: SGHRS and YFSETQ. Deletions cut 0 bases from V and 6 bases from J, with 9 bases between. This CDR3 is built from 13 residues. The CDR3 bases are TGCGCCAGCAGCTTGGGGCAAACCAATGGCTACACCTTC. It encodes CASSLGQTNGYTF.

In this sample, this clone turned up a few times. The chain joins TRBV4-2 to TRBJ1-1; D may be TRBD1 (5 bases). The CDR3 totals 15 residues. Germline CDR1 and CDR2: LGHNA and YNFKEQ. Trimming removed 2 bases from V and 0 bases from J, with 10 bases in between. The CDR3 nucleotides are TGTGCCAGCAGCCAACACAGACAGTTGAACACTGAAGCTTTCTTT. Translation: CASSQHRQLNTEAFF.

The CDR3 nucleotides read TGTGCCAGCAGCGAAATATGGTCCGACAGGGTTCTGAGCGAGCAGTACTTC. Protein sequence: CASSEIWSDRVLSEQYF. V usage is TRBV28 and J usage is TRBJ2-7; 7 nucleotides line up with TRBD1. After removal of 6 bases from V and 6 bases from J, the junction contained 20 bases not matched to a gene. The CDR3 length is 17 residues. Germline lookup yields CDR1 MDHEN and CDR2 SYDVKM.

On this clone: The junction does not match germline at one end; this may be a read error. The rearrangement joins TRBV6-5 to TRBJ2-5; D may be TRBD1 (6 bases). In germline, CDR1 is MNHEY, CDR2 SVGAGI. This CDR3 region has 14 residues. CDR3 sequence: CAGRIGTPGETQYF. The CDR3 DNA reads TGTGCCGGCAGGATCGGGACACCGGGGGAGACCCAGTACTTC.

Here the CDR3 reads CASRSGGTYNEQFF. As DNA, the CDR3 is TGTGCCAGCAGGAGCGGGGGGACCTACAATGAGCAGTTCTTC. V is TRBV28 and J is TRBJ2-1, with TRBD2 matching over 9 bases. Germline V gives CDR1 MDHEN, CDR2 SYDVKM. The trim removed 6 bases at V and 2 bases at J, leaving 2 bases unmatched. CDR3 length equals 14 residues.

The V call is TRBV2, the J call TRBJ2-2; a possible D gene is TRBD2 (6 bases). The CDR3 consists of 16 residues. V was clipped by 1 base and J by 1 base, with 10 bases between them. Germline V gives CDR1 SNHLY, CDR2 FYNNEI. The CDR3 DNA reads as TGTGCCAGCAGTGAAGGGAGGGGACGGAACACCGGGGAGCTGTTTTTT. Amino acids: CASSEGRGRNTGELFF.

V gene TRBV6-4 combines with J gene TRBJ2-1; TRBD1 aligns across 7 bases. The CDR3 sequence is 15 residues long. CDR1 is MRHNA, CDR2 SNTAGT, per germline. V lost 0 bases, J lost 3 bases, and 2 bases stayed unmatched. The chain's CDR3 is CASSDSPGGYNEQFF. DNA of the CDR3: TGTGCCAGCAGTGACTCTCCAGGGGGCTACAATGAGCAGTTCTTC.

The CDR3 DNA reads as TGCGCCAGCAGCCAAGATCGACTCGTCGAGGGTCGTGGCTACACCTTC. Its translation: CASSQDRLVEGRGYTF. The V gene is TRBV4-1, the J gene TRBJ1-2; D uncertain. Looked up from germline, CDR1 is MGHRA and CDR2 is YSYEKL. With 0 bases removed from V and 7 bases from J, the gap between germline ends came to 18 bases. The CDR3 covers 16 residues.

The chain joins TRBV5-6 to TRBJ2-7; weak D call: TRBD1 (6 bases). The CDR3 is 17 amino acids. Germline V CDR1 and CDR2: SGHDT, YYEEEE. The germline V and J ends were trimmed by 3 bases and 3 bases, with 22 bases remaining between them. The CDR3 DNA is TGTGCCAGCAGCTCGGGCACCACGAGACAGGTAAACTACGAGCAGTACTTC. This codes for CASSSGTTRQVNYEQYF.

This chain connects TRBV28 to TRBJ1-4; 10 bases are a match to TRBD1. Germline V gene lookup returns CDR1 MDHEN and CDR2 SYDVKM. CDR3 length: 15 amino acids. V trimming: 8 bases; J trimming: 3 bases; junction bases outside the gene matches: 6. The CDR3 sequence is CASLDRGRPNEKLFF. The DNA of the CDR3 is TGTGCCAGCCTTGACAGGGGGCGACCTAATGAAAAACTGTTTTTT.

The rearrangement joins TRBV11-2 to TRBJ2-6; 10 bases align to TRBD1. Trimming removed 4 bases from V and 0 bases from J; junction bases left unmatched: 9. Germline CDR1 reads SGHAT; CDR2 reads FQNNGV. The CDR3 runs to 19 residues. The CDR3 DNA is TGTGCCAGCAGCTCCCTCCGGGACAGGGGTCCCTCTGGGGCCAACGTCCTGACTTTC. Translating it yields CASSSLRDRGPSGANVLTF.

The gene calls are TRBV27 and TRBJ2-3, with 7 bases lining up with TRBD2. Trimming cost V 6 bases and J 1 base; bases outside gene matches: 7. This CDR3 spans 15 amino acids. Per the germline V gene, CDR1 is MNHEY and CDR2 is SMNVEV (reference sequence). CDR3 nucleotides: TGTGCCAGCAGGACGGGCCGGGAGGGCACAGATACGCAGTATTTT. It codes for CASRTGREGTDTQYF.

The V gene is TRBV30, the J gene TRBJ2-7; 8 nucleotides agree with TRBD1. The V and J ends lost 8 bases and 1 base, in that order; junction bases with no gene match: 7. The CDR3 spans 13 residues. Germline V CDR1 and CDR2: GTSNPN, SVGIG (reference sequence). CDR3 region: CAGSRGLSYEQYF. For the CDR3, the DNA is TGTGCCGGTAGCAGGGGGCTTTCCTACGAGCAGTACTTC.

This clone showed up just a few times. The chain joins TRBV6-5 to TRBJ1-5, with D possibly being TRBD1 (6 bases). V lost 5 bases to trimming and J lost 4 bases, with 15 bases between them. This CDR3 comprises 15 residues. The germline gives CDR1 MNHEY, CDR2 SVGAGI. CDR3 bases: TGTGCCAGCAGTAGGACAGAACGGGGTAATCAGCCCCAGCATTTT. Protein sequence: CASSRTERGNQPQHF.

The gene calls are TRBV4-1 and TRBJ2-7; 7 bases line up with TRBD2. V lost 6 bases and J lost 2; bases outside the gene matches: 13. Germline lookup yields CDR1 MGHRA and CDR2 YSYEKL. The CDR3 is 16 residues long. The CDR3 coding sequence is TGCGCCAGCAGTCCTTTAGGGGAGGGCCAGGCCTACGAGCAGTACTTC. It is translated as CASSPLGEGQAYEQYF.